This record looks at one T cell receptor (beta chain) sequence and its context. The entry originates in a study of technical replicates of blood from several donors. CDR1 LGHNA and CDR2 YNFKEQ come from the germline V gene. The trim removed 4 bases at V and 8 bases at J, leaving 10 bases unmatched. This CDR3 contains 15 residues. Here immunoSEQ multiplex PCR was the method, and the copy in TCRdb shows in-frame clones only, minus some. This table has more than 65,000 clones, less than 98% appearing once. Sequenced material: T cells isolated from PBMCs. This chain uses TRBV4-2 with TRBJ1-4; 7 nucleotides agree with TRBD1. The TCR comes from a human donor in good health. In DNA, the CDR3 is TGTGCCAGCAGCCCGCAACAGGGGCTCCAGGAAAAACTGTTTTTT. It specifies CASSPQQGLQEKLFF.